This T cell receptor beta chain was sequenced during a study of blood T cell repertoires in COVID-19. At the level of the study: Acute and convalescent COVID-19 samples came from the United States, Italy and Spain. Nucleic acid was either cDNA or gDNA, and it came from T cells, B-cell-depleted T cells, or PBMCs.

The germline gives CDR1 ENHRY, CDR2 SYGVKD. CDR3 length: 11 residues. With 6 bases removed from V and 7 bases from J, the gap between germline ends came to 9 bases. As processed by the authors: Estimation of nucleated cell counts was performed using reference gene primer amplification. Clones were read by immunoSEQ multiplex PCR, and TCRdb kept only the in-frame ones, dropping some. The V and J calls and clone size come from that table; D and trimming were worked out from the DNA. The table lists 150,000 to 200,000 clones, nearly 80% of them singletons, with about 25% in the top ten. The rearrangement joins TRBV10-3 to TRBJ1-1, with D perhaps TRBD1 (6 bases). The sample comprised peripheral blood. The TCR comes from a woman in her 70s with acute or convalescent COVID-19. The DNA for the CDR3 is TGTGCCATCAGGACGACAGGTGAAGCTTTCTTT. Its translation is CAIRTTGEAFF.